The 4 T cell receptor beta chains below all came from one sample that was sequenced in a study of blood T cells in healthy people across ages. Primers used in a second PCR of about 7 to 12 cycles were a sample-barcoded 5' primer and a J-beta primer mix. TCRdb re-called the 5' RACE reads through MiXCR, storing one row per CDR3 protein. The sample contains more than 1,000,000 distinct CDR3 sequences, under 30% of which appear only once. This sample was also put to use in a study of T cells of mothers and their children.

Sequencing used blood. The source is a girl aged 2 to 9 in good health.

This clonotype was seen only a few times. The chain combines TRBV7-9 with TRBJ1-1, with D possibly TRBD1 on 6 matching bases. The length of the CDR3 is 13 residues. Trimming cost V 10 bases and J 2 bases, with 14 bases left between them. Germline V gene sequence: CDR1 SEHNR, CDR2 FQNEAQ (reference sequence). CDR3 DNA: TGTGCCACATACAGGGCACCAAACACTGAAGCTTTCTTT. Protein product: CATYRAPNTEAFF.

As regards this clonotype: Its ends do not fully match the called genes, so a read error is possible. This rearrangement joins TRBV20-1 to TRBJ2-3; D is perhaps TRBD1 (6 bases). Per the germline V gene, CDR1 is DFQATT and CDR2 is SNEGSKA (reference sequence). The CDR3 covers 14 residues. The CDR3 bases are TGCAGTGCTAGGCCGGGACATAGCACAGATACGCAGTACTTT. Protein sequence: CSARPGHSTDTQYF.

The J gene is TRBJ2-2, the V gene TRBV12-3 or TRBV12-4; no reliable D call. Trimming took off 8 bases at V and 4 bases at J, with 11 bases between the two ends. The CDR3 has 13 amino acids. The CDR3 DNA reads as TGTGCCAGCTTCATGGCGGTCACCGGGGAGCTGTTTTTT. Translation: CASFMAVTGELFF.

Details on this clonotype: One end of the junction fails to match germline, which may point to a read error. V and J are TRBV18 and TRBJ1-2; D is unresolved. The germline V gene encodes CDR1 KGHSH and CDR2 LQKENI. This CDR3 spans 9 amino acids. The CDR3 DNA is TGTGCCAGGTCACCAGCCTACACCTTC. Translation gives CARSPAYTF.